There are many counts of the clone carrying this T cell receptor beta chain. It was with unique molecular identifiers that the TCRbeta library was prepared. TCRdb re-analysed the PCR reads in MiXCR, keeping a single row per CDR3 protein. The data show over 550,000 distinct CDR3 sequences, with approximately 10% seen just once and roughly 4% held by the top ten. These data are taken from a study of T-cell reconstitution after alpha-beta-depleted transplantation in children. Germline lookup yields CDR1 SQVTM and CDR2 ANQGSEA. CDR3 size: 11 residues. V dropped 3 bases and J dropped 5 bases, with 6 bases sitting between them.

Sequencing used PBMCs from the stem cell graft donor, obtained from the stem cell graft. The chain couples TRBV29-1 to TRBJ2-3; D unclear. The receptor's source is a human donor who donated a stem cell graft to a child with acute myeloid leukemia. CDR3 coding DNA: TGCAGCGTTGAGGGGATAGATACGCAGTATTTT. As protein: CSVEGIDTQYF.